What follows describes a single T cell receptor beta chain. Around 2 micrograms of genomic DNA (from cryopreserved PBMCs) were used for TCR beta libraries. Libraries were prepared by immunoSEQ multiplex PCR; TCRdb keeps only in-frame clonotypes and omits some of them. The data contain some 170,000 clones, approximately 90% of them singletons. This specimen comes from a study of cytotoxic CD8 clonotypes in ibrutinib-treated CLL. CDR1 and CDR2 (germline): SGHDN, FVKESK. V was pared by 4 bases and J by 6 bases, with 12 bases of the junction left unmatched. The CDR3 has 17 amino acids. Sequenced material: PBMCs, taken at disease progression, from a patient treated with ibrutinib. The chain couples TRBV14 to TRBJ2-1, with 10 nucleotides matching TRBD2. This TCR derives from a human donor with chronic lymphocytic leukemia. In DNA form, the CDR3 reads TGTGCCAGCAGCCCCCGCGTATACCTAGCGGGAGTCAATGAGCAGTTCTTC. This encodes CASSPRVYLAGVNEQFF.